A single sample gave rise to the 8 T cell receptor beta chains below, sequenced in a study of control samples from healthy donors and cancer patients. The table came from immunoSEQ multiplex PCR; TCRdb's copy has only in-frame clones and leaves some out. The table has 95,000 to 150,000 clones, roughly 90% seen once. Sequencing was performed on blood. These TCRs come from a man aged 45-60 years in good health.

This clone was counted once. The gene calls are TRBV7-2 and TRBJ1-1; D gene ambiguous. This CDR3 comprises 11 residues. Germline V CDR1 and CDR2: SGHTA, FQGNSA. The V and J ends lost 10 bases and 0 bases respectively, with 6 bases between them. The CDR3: CATDMNTEAFF. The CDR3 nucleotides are TGTGCCACCGACATGAACACTGAAGCTTTCTTT.

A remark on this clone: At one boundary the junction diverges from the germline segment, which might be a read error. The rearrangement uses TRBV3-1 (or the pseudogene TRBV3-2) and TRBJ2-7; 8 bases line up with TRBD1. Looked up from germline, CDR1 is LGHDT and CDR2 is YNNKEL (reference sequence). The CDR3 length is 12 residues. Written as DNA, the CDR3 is TGTGCCAGCAGCCAAGCTAAGGGACAGGAAATTTTC. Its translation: CASSQAKGQEIF.

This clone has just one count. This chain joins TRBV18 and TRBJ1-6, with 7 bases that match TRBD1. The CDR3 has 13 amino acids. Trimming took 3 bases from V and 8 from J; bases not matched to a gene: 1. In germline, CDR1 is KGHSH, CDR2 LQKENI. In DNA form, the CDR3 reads TGTGCCAGCTCACCTGGGACAGATTCACCCCTCCACTTT. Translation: CASSPGTDSPLHF.

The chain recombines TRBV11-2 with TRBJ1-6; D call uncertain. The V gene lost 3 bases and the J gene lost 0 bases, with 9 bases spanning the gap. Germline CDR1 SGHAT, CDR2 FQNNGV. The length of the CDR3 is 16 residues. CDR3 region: CASSFRFISYNSPLHF. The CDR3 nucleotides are TGTGCCAGCAGCTTCAGATTTATCTCCTATAATTCACCCCTCCACTTT. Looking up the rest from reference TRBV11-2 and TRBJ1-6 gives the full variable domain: EAGVAQSPRYKIIEKRQSVAFWCNPISGHATLYWYQQILGQGPKLLIQFQNNGVVDDSQLPKDRFSAERLKGVDSTLKIQPAKLEDSAVYLCASSFRFISYNSPLHFGNGTRLTVT.

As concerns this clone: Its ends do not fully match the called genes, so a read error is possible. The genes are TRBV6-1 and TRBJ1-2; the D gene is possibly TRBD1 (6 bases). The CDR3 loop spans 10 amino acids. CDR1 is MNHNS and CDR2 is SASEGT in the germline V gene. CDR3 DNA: TGTGCCAGCAGTGACCGGACAGAGGTATTC. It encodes CASSDRTEVF.

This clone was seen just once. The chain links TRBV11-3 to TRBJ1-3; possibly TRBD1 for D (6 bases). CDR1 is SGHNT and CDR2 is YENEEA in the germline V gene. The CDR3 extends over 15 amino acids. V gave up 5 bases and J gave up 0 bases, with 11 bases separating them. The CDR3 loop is CASSTRTDSGNTIYF. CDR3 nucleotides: TGTGCCAGCAGCACCCGGACAGACTCTGGAAACACCATATATTTT.

CDR3 region: CASSPTGKGDGYTF. In DNA, the CDR3 is TGTGCCAGCTCGCCGACAGGGAAGGGCGATGGCTACACCTTC. V and J are TRBV18 and TRBJ1-2; 7 bases match TRBD1. V dropped 6 bases and J dropped 6; count of bases not matched to a gene: 10. Germline lookup yields CDR1 KGHSH and CDR2 LQKENI. The CDR3 contains 14 residues.

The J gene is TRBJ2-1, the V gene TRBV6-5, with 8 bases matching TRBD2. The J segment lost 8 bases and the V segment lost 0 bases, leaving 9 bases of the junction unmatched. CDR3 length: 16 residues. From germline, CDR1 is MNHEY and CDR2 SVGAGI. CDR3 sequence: CASSYSGLGVGDEQFF. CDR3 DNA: TGTGCCAGCAGTTACTCGGGACTAGGAGTTGGTGATGAGCAGTTCTTC.